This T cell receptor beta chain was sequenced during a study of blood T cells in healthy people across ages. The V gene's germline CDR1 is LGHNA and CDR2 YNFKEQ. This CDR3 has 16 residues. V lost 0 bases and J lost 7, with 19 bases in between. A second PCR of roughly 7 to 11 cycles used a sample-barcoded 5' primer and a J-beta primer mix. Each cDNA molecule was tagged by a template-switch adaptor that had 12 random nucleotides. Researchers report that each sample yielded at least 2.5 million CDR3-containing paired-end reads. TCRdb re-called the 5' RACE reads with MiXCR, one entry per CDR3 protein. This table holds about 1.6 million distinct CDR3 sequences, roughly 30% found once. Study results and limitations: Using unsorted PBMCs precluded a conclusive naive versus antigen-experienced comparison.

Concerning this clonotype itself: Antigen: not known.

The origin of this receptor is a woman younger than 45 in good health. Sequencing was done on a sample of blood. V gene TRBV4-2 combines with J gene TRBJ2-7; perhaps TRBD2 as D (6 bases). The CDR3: CASSQEAGPPGNEQYF. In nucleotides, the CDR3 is TGTGCCAGCAGCCAAGAAGCGGGTCCTCCAGGGAATGAGCAGTACTTC.